This T cell receptor beta chain was recorded in a study of cytomegalovirus exposure and HLA in healthy donors. Study-wide findings and caveats: Reportedly, diagnosis of cytomegalovirus status by the classifier showed high specificity and sensitivity. Listed as cytomegalovirus-associated were 164 TCR beta chains. In vitro assays verified that a few CMV-associated chains recognized CMV antigens specifically.

PCR was performed using 60 Vbeta and 13 Jbeta primers. As originally analysed: The authors later counted 70 million to 80 million unique TCR beta chains, roughly 10 million of them shared. Repertoires were generated with immunoSEQ multiplex PCR, while TCRdb's copy carries only in-frame clones and drops some. The V and J calls and clone size come from that table; D and trimming were worked out from the DNA. The repertoire has 110,000 or so clones, 65% to 85% of them found once; the top ten carry roughly 16%. Details on this clone: The antigen is undetermined.

The V gene's germline CDR1 is SGHRS and CDR2 YFSETQ. The CDR3 runs to 15 residues. Germline trimming cut 4 bases from V and 3 bases from J; bases unmatched to any gene: 2. The TCR originated in a man over 45 in good health and CMV-seropositive. The source material was PBMCs. V gene TRBV5-1 combines with J gene TRBJ2-3; the match to TRBD2 covers 13 bases. CDR3 protein: CASSPGLAGTDTQYF. CDR3 in DNA: TGCGCCAGCAGCCCGGGACTAGCGGGAACAGATACGCAGTATTTT.